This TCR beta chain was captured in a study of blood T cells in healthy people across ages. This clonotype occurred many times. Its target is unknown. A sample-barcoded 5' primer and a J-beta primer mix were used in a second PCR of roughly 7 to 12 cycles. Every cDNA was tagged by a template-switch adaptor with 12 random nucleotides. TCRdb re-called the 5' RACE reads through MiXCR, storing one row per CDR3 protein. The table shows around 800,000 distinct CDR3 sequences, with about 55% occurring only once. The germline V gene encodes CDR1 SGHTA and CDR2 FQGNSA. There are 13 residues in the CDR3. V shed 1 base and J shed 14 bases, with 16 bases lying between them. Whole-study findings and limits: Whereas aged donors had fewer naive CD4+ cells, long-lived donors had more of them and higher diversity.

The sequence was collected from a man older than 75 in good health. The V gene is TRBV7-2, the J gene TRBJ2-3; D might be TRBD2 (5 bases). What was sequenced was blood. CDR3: CASSLGGPRDAYF. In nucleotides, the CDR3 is TGTGCCAGCAGCTTAGGAGGGCCCAGAGACGCGTATTTT.